Described below is a single T cell receptor beta chain sequence and its context. Its specificity is unknown. Only in-frame clones appear in the TCRdb table, and some are missing; sequencing was by immunoSEQ multiplex PCR. This sample has 430,000 or so clones, with 90% found just once. The CDR3 length is 15 residues. Germline loops: CDR1 SGHVS, CDR2 FNYEAQ. V shed 5 bases, J shed 5 bases, and the junction held 7 bases outside the gene matches. The data originate from a study of Ad26.COV2.S vaccination and SARS-CoV-2 variants. Treatment: over 15 received Ad26.COV2.S at low or high dose, single or two shots; about 5 received placebo; per-sample allocation not given. Specimens were obtained on day 63 following the first vaccine or placebo injection. The study, taken as a whole, reports: Vaccine recipients surpassed placebo recipients in spike-specific TCR breadth. Marked by substantial breadth, spike-specific CD8+ and CD4+ T cell responses were reportedly seen after vaccination.

This clonotype was sampled from a person between 18 and 59 years old who received the Ad26.COV2.S COVID-19 vaccine or a placebo. This specimen was peripheral blood, taken in a trial of Ad26.COV2.S vaccine versus placebo. The rearrangement links TRBV7-6 to TRBJ2-7, with 12 nucleotides matching TRBD2. CDR3 DNA: TGTGCCAGCAGCACCCGGACTAGCGGGATGGACGAGCAGTACTTC. It encodes CASSTRTSGMDEQYF.